This T cell receptor (beta chain) derives from a study of T-cell memory formation after mild COVID-19 (dated by TCRdb to the early 2020s). For the study in its entirety: TCR sequence clusters from the two donors were largely donor specific. Two young, previously healthy adult volunteers made up the cohort, one male and one female. Longitudinal TCRalpha and TCRbeta repertoire sequencing tracked T-cell clones expanding and contracting after mild COVID-19 in two donors.

With regard to this clonotype: There is no known antigen for this receptor. The input lacks base qualities; no much larger clone sits a single base away.

Reads for this sample came from an Illumina NovaSeq 6000. Using 5'RACE with constant-segment primers, TCRalpha and TCRbeta cDNA libraries were constructed, with sample barcodes and unique molecular identifiers added in the process. Trizol reagent was used to extract RNA from every sample. Library amplification was performed in two PCR steps, and a second sample barcode and Illumina TruSeq adapters were introduced in the second step. Libraries were sequenced on an Illumina NovaSeq with 2 x 150 bp paired-end reads. The study's processing was this. Reads were demultiplexed and collapsed into UMI-guided consensus sequences with migec v1.2.7. Using mixcr v2.1.11, UMI consensuses were aligned to TRA and TRB V and J templates and then assembled into clonotypes. A clonotype was counted as expanded or contracted only when both edgeR and NoisET called the clonotype significant, with the noise models trained on biological replicates. edgeR calls used a false discovery rate-adjusted p below 0.01 and a log2 fold-change threshold of 1. PCA with hierarchical clustering of max-normalized trajectories of the 1000 most abundant clonotypes was used as exploratory dynamics analysis. Separately sequenced CD4+ and CD8+ repertoires were used to assign a CD4 or CD8 phenotype to each responding clone. Starting from the raw public reads, TCRdb applied fastp trimming at Q25, assembled clones with MiXCR and retained in-frame beta chains. Rows matching on CDR3 protein sequence are summarized as one entry with the most common DNA and genes. TCRdb assigned the V and J calls; the authors' analysis was not used. Counted in this sample were around 530,000 distinct CDR3 sequences; 20% to 25% of them appeared once. Roughly 8.3% of the sample goes to the ten largest clones.

Overall study results and their limits: Clones that contracted from day 15 to 85 showed balanced CD4/CD8 phenotypes, whereas a second wave of clones that expanded from day 15 to 37 leaned towards CD4+. Contracting CD4+ clones were found mainly in CM and EM memory subsets, while CD8+ clones were enriched in EMRA. The second-wave clones that peaked on day 37 were not confirmed to be SARS-CoV-2 specific. Some responding clones were detected in pre-infection memory, which suggested that pre-existing cross-reactive memory T cells had joined the SARS-CoV-2 response. The study included only two mild cases, and larger cohorts that include severe cases with pre-infection samples were judged to be necessary.

The junction carries 19 bases between V and J, which are trimmed by 7 bases and 5 bases respectively. The CDR3 sequence holds 14 residues, the cysteine and phenylalanine included. Left in the record is the CDR3 DNA by itself, 42 bases read in frame from the first base. The germline V gene encodes CDR1 SGHRS and CDR2 YFSETQ. Ficoll-Paque density gradient centrifugation was used to isolate PBMCs. The origin of this receptor is an adult woman who had mild COVID-19 (a few samples of this study predate the infection). The sample titles of this study are shuffled in the database, so cell type and time point are left out; the donor was told from shared clones. The sequence joins TRBV5-1 to TRBJ2-7, and TRBD2 may be the D gene, going by 7 matching bases. The sample consisted of PBMCs or a T cell subset sorted from them (not recorded which). The DNA reads TGCGCCAGCGAGGAAGGGGGGGCGAGAAACGAGCAGTACTTC. Translated, it gives CASEEGGARNEQYF.